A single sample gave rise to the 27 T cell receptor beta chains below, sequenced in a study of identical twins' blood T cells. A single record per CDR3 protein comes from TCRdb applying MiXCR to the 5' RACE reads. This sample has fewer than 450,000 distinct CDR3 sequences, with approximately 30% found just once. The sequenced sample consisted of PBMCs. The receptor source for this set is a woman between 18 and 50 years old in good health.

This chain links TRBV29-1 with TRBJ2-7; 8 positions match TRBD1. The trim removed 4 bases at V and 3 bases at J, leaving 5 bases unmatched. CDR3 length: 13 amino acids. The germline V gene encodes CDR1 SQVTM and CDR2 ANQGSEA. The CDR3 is CSVGTGNGYEQYF. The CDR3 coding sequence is TGCAGCGTTGGGACAGGGAATGGCTACGAGCAGTACTTC.

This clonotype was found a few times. The CDR3 here is CASSMSGRYEQYF. CDR3 DNA: TGTGCCAGCAGTATGAGCGGTCGCTACGAGCAGTACTTC. V is TRBV27 and J is TRBJ2-7; weak D call: TRBD2 (5 bases). Germline CDR1 reads MNHEY; CDR2 reads SMNVEV (reference sequence). This CDR3 has 13 residues. With 5 bases removed from V and 3 bases from J, the gap between germline ends came to 11 bases.

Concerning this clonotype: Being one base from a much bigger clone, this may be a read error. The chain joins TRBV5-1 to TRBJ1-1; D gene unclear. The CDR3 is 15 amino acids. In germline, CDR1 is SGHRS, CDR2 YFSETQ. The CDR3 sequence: CASSLNPQKNTGAFF. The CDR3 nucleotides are TGCGCCAGCAGCTTAAACCCACAAAAGAACACTGGAGCTTTCTTT.

CDR3 nucleotides: TGCGCCAGCAGCCCCGTCCGACTGTACACCGGGGAGCTGTTTTTT. Translating gives CASSPVRLYTGELFF. The chain has TRBV5-1 and TRBJ2-2; D is ambiguous. The length of the CDR3 is 15 residues. Germline assignment: CDR1 SGHRS and CDR2 YFSETQ. With 4 bases removed from V and 3 bases from J, the gap between germline ends came to 13 bases.

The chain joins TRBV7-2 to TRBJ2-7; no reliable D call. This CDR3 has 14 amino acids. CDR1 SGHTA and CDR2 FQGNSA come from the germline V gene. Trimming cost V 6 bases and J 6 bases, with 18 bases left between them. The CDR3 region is CASRPVVGSGEQYF. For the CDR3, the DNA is TGTGCCAGCAGACCCGTTGTAGGCTCAGGCGAGCAGTACTTC. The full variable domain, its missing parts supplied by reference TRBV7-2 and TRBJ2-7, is GAGVSQSPSNKVTEKGKDVELRCDPISGHTALYWYRQSLGQGLEFLIYFQGNSAPDKSGLPSDRFSAERTGGSVSTLTIQRTQQEDSAVYLCASRPVVGSGEQYFGPGTRLTVT.

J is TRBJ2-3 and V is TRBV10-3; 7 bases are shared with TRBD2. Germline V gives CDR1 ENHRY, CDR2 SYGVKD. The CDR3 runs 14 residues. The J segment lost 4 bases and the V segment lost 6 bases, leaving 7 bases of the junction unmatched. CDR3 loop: CAISEGREADTQYF. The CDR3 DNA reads TGTGCCATCAGCGAGGGGAGGGAAGCAGATACGCAGTATTTT.

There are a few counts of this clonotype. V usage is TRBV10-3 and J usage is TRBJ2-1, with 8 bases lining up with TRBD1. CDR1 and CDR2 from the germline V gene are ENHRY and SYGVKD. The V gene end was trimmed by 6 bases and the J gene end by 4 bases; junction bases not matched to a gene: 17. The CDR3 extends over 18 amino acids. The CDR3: CAISPGTGLSRGYNEQFF. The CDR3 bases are TGTGCCATCAGCCCCGGGACAGGACTGTCTAGGGGGTACAATGAGCAGTTCTTC.

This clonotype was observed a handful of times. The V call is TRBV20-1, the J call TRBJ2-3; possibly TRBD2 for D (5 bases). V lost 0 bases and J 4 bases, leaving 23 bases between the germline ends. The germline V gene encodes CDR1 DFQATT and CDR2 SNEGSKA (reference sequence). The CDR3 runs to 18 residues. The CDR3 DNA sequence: TGCAGTGCTAGAGATAACGAGGGTAGCGAACGCCCCGCAGATACGCAGTATTTT. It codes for CSARDNEGSERPADTQYF.

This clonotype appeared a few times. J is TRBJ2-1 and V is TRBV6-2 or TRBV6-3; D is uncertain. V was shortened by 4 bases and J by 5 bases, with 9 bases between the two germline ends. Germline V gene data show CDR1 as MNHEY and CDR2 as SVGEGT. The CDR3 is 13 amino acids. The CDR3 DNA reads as TGTGCCAGCAGTTCCCGGGTAGACAATGAGCAGTTCTTC. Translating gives CASSSRVDNEQFF.

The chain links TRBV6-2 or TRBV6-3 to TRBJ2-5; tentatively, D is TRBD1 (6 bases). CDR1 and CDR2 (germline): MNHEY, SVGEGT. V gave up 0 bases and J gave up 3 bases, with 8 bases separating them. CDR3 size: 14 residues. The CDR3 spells CASSYSGAEETQYF. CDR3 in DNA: TGTGCCAGCAGTTACTCGGGGGCAGAAGAGACCCAGTACTTC.

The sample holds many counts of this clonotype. The CDR3 sequence is CASSLSGRSYNSPLHF. In DNA, the CDR3 is TGTGCCAGCAGTTTATCGGGTAGATCCTATAATTCACCCCTCCACTTT. The chain couples TRBV27 to TRBJ1-6; no definite D call. CDR3 length: 16 amino acids. V lost 0 bases and J 1 base, leaving 7 bases between the germline ends. Germline loops: CDR1 MNHEY, CDR2 SMNVEV (reference sequence).

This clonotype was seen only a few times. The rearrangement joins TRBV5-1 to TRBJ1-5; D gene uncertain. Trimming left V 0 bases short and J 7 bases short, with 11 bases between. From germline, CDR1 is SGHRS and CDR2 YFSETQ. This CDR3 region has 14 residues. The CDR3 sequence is CASSLGDLGQPQHF. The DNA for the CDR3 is TGCGCCAGCAGCTTGGGGGATTTGGGACAGCCCCAGCATTTT.

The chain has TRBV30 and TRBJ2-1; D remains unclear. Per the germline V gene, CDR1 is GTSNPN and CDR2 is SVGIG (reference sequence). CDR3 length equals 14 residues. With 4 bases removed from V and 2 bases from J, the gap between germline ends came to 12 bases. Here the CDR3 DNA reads TGTGCCTGGAATAGGGTAACCCCCTACAATGAGCAGTTCTTC. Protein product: CAWNRVTPYNEQFF.

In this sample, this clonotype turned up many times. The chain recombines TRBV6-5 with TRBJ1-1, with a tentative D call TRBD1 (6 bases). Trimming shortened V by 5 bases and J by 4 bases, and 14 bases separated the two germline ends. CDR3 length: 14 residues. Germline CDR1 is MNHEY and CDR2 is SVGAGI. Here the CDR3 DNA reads TGTGCCAGCAGTGAACAGGGAGAGGGCACTGAAGCTTTCTTT. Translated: CASSEQGEGTEAFF.

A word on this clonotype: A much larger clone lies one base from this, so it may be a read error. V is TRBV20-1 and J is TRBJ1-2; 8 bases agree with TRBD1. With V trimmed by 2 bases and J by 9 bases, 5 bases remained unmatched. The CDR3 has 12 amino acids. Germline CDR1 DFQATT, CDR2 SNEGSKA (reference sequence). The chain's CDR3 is CSARQGAYCYTF. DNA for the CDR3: TGCAGTGCTAGACAGGGGGCGTATTGCTACACCTTC.

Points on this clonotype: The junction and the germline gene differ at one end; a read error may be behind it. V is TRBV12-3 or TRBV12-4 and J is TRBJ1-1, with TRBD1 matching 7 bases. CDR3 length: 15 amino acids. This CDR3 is CAGSTGTVQNTEAFF. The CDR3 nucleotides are TGTGCCGGCAGTACCGGGACAGTACAGAACACTGAAGCTTTCTTT.

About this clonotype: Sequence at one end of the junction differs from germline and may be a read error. The DNA for the CDR3 is TGTGCCGGCTCACCCGGAGGTCAGGACACTGAGGCTTTCTTT. It yields the protein CAGSPGGQDTEAFF. This rearrangement joins TRBV18 to TRBJ1-1, with a possible D match to TRBD1 (5 bases). The CDR3 is 14 amino acids. Looked up from germline, CDR1 is KGHSH and CDR2 is LQKENI. Full variable domain (outside the CDR3, taken from reference TRBV18 and TRBJ1-1): NAGVMQNPRHLVRRRGQEARLRCSPMKGHSHVYWYRQLPEEGLKFMVYLQKENIIDESGMPKERFSAEFPKEGPSILRIQQVVRGDSAAYFCAGSPGGQDTEAFFGQGTRLTVV.

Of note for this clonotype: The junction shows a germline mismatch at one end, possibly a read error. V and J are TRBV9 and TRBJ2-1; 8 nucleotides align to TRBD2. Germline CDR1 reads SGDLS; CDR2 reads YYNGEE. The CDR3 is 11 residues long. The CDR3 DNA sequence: TGTGCCAGCAGCGTAGGGACTAGCCCAGTTTTC. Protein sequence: CASSVGTSPVF. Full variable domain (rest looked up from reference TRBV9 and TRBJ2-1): DSGVTQTPKHLITATGQRVTLRCSPRSGDLSVYWYQQSLDQGLQFLIQYYNGEERAKGNILERFSAQQFPDLHSELNLSSLELGDSALYFCASSVGTSPVFGPGTRLTVL.

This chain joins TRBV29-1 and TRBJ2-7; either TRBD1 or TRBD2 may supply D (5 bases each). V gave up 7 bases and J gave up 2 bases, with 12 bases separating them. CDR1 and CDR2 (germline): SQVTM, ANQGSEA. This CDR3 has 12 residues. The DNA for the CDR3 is TGCAGCGCAGGGACCTTACCCTACGAGCAGTACTTC. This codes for CSAGTLPYEQYF.

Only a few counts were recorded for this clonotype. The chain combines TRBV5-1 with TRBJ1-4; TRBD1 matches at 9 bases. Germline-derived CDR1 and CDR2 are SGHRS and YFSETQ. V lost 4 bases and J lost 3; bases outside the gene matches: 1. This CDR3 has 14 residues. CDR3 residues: CASSHRGPNEKLFF. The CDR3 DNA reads TGCGCCAGCAGCCACAGGGGGCCTAATGAAAAACTGTTTTTT.

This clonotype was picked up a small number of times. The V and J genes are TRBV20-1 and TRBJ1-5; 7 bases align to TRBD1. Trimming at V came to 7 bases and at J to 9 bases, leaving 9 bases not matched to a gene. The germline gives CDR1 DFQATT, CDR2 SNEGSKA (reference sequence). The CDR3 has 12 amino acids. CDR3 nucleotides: TGCAGTGGACAGGGTAGCGGGATGCCCCAGCATTTT. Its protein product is CSGQGSGMPQHF.

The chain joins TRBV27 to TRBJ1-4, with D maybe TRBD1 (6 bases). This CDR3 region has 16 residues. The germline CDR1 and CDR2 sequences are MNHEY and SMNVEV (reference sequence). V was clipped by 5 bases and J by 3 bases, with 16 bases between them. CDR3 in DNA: TGTGCCAGCAGTCCCCGGCAGGGGTGGGCTAATGAAAAACTGTTTTTT. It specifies CASSPRQGWANEKLFF.

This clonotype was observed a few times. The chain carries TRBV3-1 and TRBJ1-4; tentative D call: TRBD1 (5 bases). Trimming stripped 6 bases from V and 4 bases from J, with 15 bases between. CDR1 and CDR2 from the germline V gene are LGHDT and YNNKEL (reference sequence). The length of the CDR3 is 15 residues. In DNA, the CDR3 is TGTGCCAGCAGTACTCGACAGAGTAATAATGAAAAACTGTTTTTT. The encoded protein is CASSTRQSNNEKLFF. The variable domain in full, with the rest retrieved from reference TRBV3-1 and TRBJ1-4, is DTAVSQTPKYLVTQMGNDKSIKCEQNLGHDTMYWYKQDSKKFLKIMFSYNNKELIINETVPNRFSPKSPDKAHLNLHINSLELGDSAVYFCASSTRQSNNEKLFFGSGTQLSVL.

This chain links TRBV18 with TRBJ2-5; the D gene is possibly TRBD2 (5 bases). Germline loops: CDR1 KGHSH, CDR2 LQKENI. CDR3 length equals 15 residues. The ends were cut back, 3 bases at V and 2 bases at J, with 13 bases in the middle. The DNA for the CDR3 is TGTGCCAGCTCACCCCTCCTAGCTAGTCAAGAGACCCAGTACTTC. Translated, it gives CASSPLLASQETQYF.

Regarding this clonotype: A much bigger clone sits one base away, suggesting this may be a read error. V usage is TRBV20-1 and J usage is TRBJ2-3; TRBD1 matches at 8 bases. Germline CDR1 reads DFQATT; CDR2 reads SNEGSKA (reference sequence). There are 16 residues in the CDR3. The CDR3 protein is CGAAEPQGARTDTQYF. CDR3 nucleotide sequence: TGCGGTGCTGCAGAACCCCAGGGGGCAAGGACAGATACGCAGTATTTT.

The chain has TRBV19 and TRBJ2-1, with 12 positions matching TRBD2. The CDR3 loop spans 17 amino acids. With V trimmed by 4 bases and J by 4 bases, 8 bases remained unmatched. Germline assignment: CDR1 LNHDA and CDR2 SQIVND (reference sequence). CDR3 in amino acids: CASSTYPTSGSYNEQFF. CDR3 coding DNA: TGTGCCAGTAGTACCTACCCGACTAGCGGGAGTTACAATGAGCAGTTCTTC.

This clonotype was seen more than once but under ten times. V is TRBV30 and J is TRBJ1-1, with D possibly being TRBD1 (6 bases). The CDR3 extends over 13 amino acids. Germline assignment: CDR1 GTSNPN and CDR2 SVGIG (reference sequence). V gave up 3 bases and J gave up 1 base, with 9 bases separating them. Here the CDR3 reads CAWSAQGNTEAFF. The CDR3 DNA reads TGTGCCTGGAGCGCACAGGGGAACACTGAAGCTTTCTTT.